Listed here are 11 T cell receptor beta chains from one sample, sequenced in a study of cytomegalovirus exposure and HLA in healthy donors. Here immunoSEQ multiplex PCR was the method, and the copy in TCRdb shows in-frame clones only, minus some. The top ten clones hold about 1.9% of a sample with about 150,000 clones, about 86% of them seen once. Sequenced input: PBMCs. Receptors originate from a human donor in good health.

This chain connects TRBV19 to TRBJ2-5; TRBD1 agrees at 7 bases. The CDR3 length is 12 residues. Germline CDR1 is LNHDA and CDR2 is SQIVND (reference sequence). The J segment lost 3 bases and the V segment lost 7 bases, leaving 2 bases of the junction unmatched. This CDR3 is CASIGTEETQYF. As DNA, the CDR3 is TGTGCCAGTATCGGGACAGAAGAGACCCAGTACTTC.

The chain couples TRBV19 to TRBJ1-1, with 8 bases matching TRBD1. CDR1 and CDR2 (germline): LNHDA, SQIVND (reference sequence). The CDR3 totals 13 residues. Losses at the gene ends were 5 bases for V and 5 bases for J; bases not matched to a gene: 4. CDR3 protein: CASSVDRGTEAFF. CDR3 sequence (DNA): TGTGCCAGTAGTGTCGACAGGGGTACTGAAGCTTTCTTT. Using reference TRBV19 and TRBJ1-1 for the parts outside the CDR3, the full variable domain is DGGITQSPKYLFRKEGQNVTLSCEQNLNHDAMYWYRQDPGQGLRLIYYSQIVNDFQKGDIAEGYSVSREKKESFPLTVTSAQKNPTAFYLCASSVDRGTEAFFGQGTRLTVV.

V usage is TRBV7-9 and J usage is TRBJ1-2, with 7 bases lining up with TRBD1. Per germline, CDR1 SEHNR and CDR2 FQNEAQ (reference sequence). V dropped 6 bases and J dropped 0; count of bases not matched to a gene: 1. CDR3 size: 13 residues. The CDR3: CASRGTANYGYTF. DNA of the CDR3: TGTGCCAGCAGAGGGACAGCTAACTATGGCTACACCTTC.

The chain carries TRBV7-3 and TRBJ1-2; 9 bases agree with TRBD1. The CDR3 sequence is 15 residues long. CDR1 is SGHTA and CDR2 is FQGTGA in the germline V gene. The ends lost 1 base at V and 5 bases at J; junction bases unmatched: 5. This chain's CDR3 is CASSLMGTGTYGYTF. The CDR3 bases are TGTGCCAGCAGCTTAATGGGGACAGGGACATATGGCTACACCTTC.

The J gene is TRBJ1-3, the V gene TRBV27, with D maybe TRBD1 (6 bases). Germline V gene lookup returns CDR1 MNHEY and CDR2 SMNVEV (reference sequence). The V end was cut by 4 bases, the J end by 4 bases, with 14 bases between. This CDR3 has 15 residues. CDR3 DNA sequence: TGTGCCAGCAGTTCAGTCAGGGGATCCGGAAACACCATATATTTT. This codes for CASSSVRGSGNTIYF.

The rearrangement joins TRBV11-2 to TRBJ1-1; no reliable D call. V was trimmed by 3 bases and J by 1 base, leaving 6 bases between them. The CDR3 has 13 residues. The germline V gene has CDR1 SGHAT and CDR2 FQNNGV. The CDR3 DNA follows: TGTGCCAGCAGCTTCGGTACGAACACTGAAGCTTTCTTT. This translates into CASSFGTNTEAFF.

V usage is TRBV18 and J usage is TRBJ1-5; D is perhaps TRBD1 (6 bases). V lost 0 bases, J lost 3 bases, and 12 bases lay in between. Germline lookup yields CDR1 KGHSH and CDR2 LQKENI. The CDR3 runs to 16 residues. The CDR3 DNA reads as TGTGCCAGCTCACCACCGGGGGCACAGTCCAATCAGCCCCAGCATTTT. Amino acids: CASSPPGAQSNQPQHF.

This chain joins TRBV4-1 and TRBJ2-3, with D hard to call. V was clipped by 3 bases and J by 3 bases, with 7 bases between them. The germline CDR1 and CDR2 sequences are MGHRA and YSYEKL. This CDR3 spans 13 amino acids. In nucleotides, the CDR3 is TGCGCCAGCAGCCACCCCGTTACAGATACGCAGTATTTT. It specifies CASSHPVTDTQYF.

The rearrangement uses TRBV30 and TRBJ1-4; TRBD1 agrees at 7 bases. The CDR3 spans 13 residues. J gave up 3 bases and V 5 bases, and 3 bases lay outside the gene matches. Germline values: CDR1 GTSNPN, CDR2 SVGIG (reference sequence). The chain's CDR3 is CAWAGGPNEKLFF. DNA for the CDR3: TGTGCCTGGGCAGGGGGTCCTAATGAAAAACTGTTTTTT. The variable domain in full, completed from reference TRBV30 and TRBJ1-4, reads SQTIHQWPATLVQPVGSPLSLECTVEGTSNPNLYWYRQAAGRGLQLLFYSVGIGQISSEVPQNLSASRPQDRQFILSSKKLLLSDSGFYLCAWAGGPNEKLFFGSGTQLSVL.

This rearrangement joins TRBV27 to TRBJ2-3; no clear D. CDR3 length equals 13 residues. CDR1 and CDR2 from the germline V gene are MNHEY and SMNVEV (reference sequence). The germline V and J ends were trimmed by 5 bases and 0 bases, with 6 bases remaining between them. The DNA of the CDR3 is TGTGCCAGCAGTCCCTACAGCACAGATACGCAGTATTTT. As protein: CASSPYSTDTQYF.

This clone was found a few times. This chain connects TRBV19 to TRBJ1-5; the D gene is possibly TRBD1 (5 bases). Germline V lookup: CDR1 LNHDA, CDR2 SQIVND (reference sequence). The V end lost 5 bases, the J end lost 5 bases, and 16 bases lay between the germline ends. This CDR3 has 15 amino acids. The chain's CDR3 is CASSPADSSHQPQHF. The CDR3 DNA sequence: TGTGCCAGTAGTCCCGCCGACAGTTCTCATCAGCCCCAGCATTTT.